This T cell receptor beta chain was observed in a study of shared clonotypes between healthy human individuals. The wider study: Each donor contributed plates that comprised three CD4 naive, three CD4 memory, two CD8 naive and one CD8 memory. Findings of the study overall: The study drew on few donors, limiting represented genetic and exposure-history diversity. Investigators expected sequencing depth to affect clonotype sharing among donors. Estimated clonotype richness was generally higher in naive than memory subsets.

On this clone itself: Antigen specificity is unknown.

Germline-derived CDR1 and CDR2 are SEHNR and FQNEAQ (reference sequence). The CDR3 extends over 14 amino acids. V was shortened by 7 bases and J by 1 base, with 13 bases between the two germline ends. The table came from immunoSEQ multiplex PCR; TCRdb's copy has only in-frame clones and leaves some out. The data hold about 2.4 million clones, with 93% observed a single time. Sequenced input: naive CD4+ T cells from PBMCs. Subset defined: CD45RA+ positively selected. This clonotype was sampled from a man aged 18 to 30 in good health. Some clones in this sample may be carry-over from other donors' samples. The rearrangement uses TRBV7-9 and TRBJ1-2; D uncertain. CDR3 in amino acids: CASTKPANNYGYTF. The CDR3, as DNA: TGTGCCAGCACCAAACCAGCCAATAACTATGGCTACACCTTC. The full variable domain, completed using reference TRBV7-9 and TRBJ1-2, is DTGVSQNPRHKITKRGQNVTFRCDPISEHNRLYWYRQTLGQGPEFLTYFQNEAQLEKSRLLSDRFSAERPKGSFSTLEIQRTEQGDSAMYLCASTKPANNYGYTFGSGTRLTVV.